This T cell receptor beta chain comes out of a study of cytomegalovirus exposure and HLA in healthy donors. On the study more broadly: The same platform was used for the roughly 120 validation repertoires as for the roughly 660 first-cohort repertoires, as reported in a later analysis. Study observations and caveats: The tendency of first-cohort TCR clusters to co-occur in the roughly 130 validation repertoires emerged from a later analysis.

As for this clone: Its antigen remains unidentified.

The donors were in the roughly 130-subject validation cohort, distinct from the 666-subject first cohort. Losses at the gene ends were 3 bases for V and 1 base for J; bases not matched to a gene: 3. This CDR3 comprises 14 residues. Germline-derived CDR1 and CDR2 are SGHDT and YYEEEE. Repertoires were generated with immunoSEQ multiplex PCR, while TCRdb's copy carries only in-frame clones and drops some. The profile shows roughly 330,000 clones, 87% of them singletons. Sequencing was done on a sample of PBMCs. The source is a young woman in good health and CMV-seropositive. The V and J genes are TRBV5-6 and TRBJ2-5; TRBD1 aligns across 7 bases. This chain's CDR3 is CASSYTGAQETQYF. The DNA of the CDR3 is TGTGCCAGCAGCTATACAGGGGCCCAAGAGACCCAGTACTTC.